This is a list of T cell receptor beta chains from one sample in a study of blood T cell repertoires in COVID-19. Only in-frame clones appear in the TCRdb table, and some are missing; sequencing was by immunoSEQ multiplex PCR. Of tens of thousands of clones listed, 68% were seen once; the top ten hold just under 9%. The material sequenced was peripheral blood. These receptors all come from a woman in her 70s with acute or convalescent COVID-19. Both conserved end residues are trimmed from each CDR3.

J | V | CDR3
TRBJ2-7 | TRBV11-2 | ASSPGTSGRGEQY
TRBJ2-5 | TRBV5-1 | ASSGMLAGGQETQY
TRBJ1-3 | TRBV6-5 | ASRLSVMNTIY
TRBJ2-3 | TRBV20-1 | SAGGVDTQY
TRBJ1-2 | TRBV10-3 | AISDQAYSYT
TRBJ2-5 | TRBV18 | ASSPSPRETQY
TRBJ1-4 | TRBV2 | ASRQEEKLF
TRBJ2-2 | TRBV7-8 | ASSLGVREWGGELF
TRBJ2-1 | TRBV5-5 | ASSLGRVGQYSYNEQF
TRBJ1-3 | TRBV5-1 | ASSFKGLGNTIY
TRBJ1-2 | TRBV5-1 | ASSLGVGQEGYT
TRBJ2-3 | TRBV5-4 | ASSTGQGARDTQY
TRBJ1-5 | TRBV6-1 | ASSEVGGELQPQH
TRBJ1-6 | TRBV4-1 | ASSQAEGIYNSPLH
TRBJ2-7 | TRBV7-3 | ASSLRGEGTEQY
TRBJ1-1 | TRBV7-9 | ASSLLAGVGNTEAF